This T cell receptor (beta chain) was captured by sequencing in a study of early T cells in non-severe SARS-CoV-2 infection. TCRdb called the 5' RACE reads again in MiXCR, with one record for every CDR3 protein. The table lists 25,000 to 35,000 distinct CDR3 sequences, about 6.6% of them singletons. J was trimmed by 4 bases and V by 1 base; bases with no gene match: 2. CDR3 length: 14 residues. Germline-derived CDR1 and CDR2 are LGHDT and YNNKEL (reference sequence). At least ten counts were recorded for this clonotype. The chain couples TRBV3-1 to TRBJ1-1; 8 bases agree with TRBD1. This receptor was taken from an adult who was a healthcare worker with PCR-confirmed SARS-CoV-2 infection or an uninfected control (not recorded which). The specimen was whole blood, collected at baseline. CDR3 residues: CASSQGDRGTEAFF. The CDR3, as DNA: TGTGCCAGCAGCCAAGGAGACAGGGGCACTGAAGCTTTCTTT.